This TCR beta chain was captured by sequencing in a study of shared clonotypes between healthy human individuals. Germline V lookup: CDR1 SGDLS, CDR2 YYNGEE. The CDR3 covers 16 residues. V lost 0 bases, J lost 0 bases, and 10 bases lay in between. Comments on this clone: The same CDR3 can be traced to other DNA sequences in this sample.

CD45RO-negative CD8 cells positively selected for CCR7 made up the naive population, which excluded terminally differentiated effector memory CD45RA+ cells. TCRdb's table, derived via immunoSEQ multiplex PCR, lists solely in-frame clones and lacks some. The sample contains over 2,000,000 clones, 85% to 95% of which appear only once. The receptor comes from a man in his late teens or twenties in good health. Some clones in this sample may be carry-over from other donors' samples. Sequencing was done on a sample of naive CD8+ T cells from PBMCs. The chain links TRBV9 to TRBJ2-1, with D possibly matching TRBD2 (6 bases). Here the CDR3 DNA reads TGTGCCAGCAGCGTAGCCGGCGGGAACTCCTACAATGAGCAGTTCTTC. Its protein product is CASSVAGGNSYNEQFF.